This TCR beta chain was retrieved from a study of CXCR3-negative and CXCR3-positive naive CD8 T cells. Findings and caveats of the study: Sequencing showed both naive subsets with comparably high diversity, and memory CD8+ cells much lower. More hydrophobic TRB CDR3s occurred in CXCR3-positive than in CXCR3-negative naive cells.

Libraries were UMI-labeled 5' RACE TRB cDNA. From its re-call of the 5' RACE reads, TCRdb lists each CDR3 protein once, without DNA. The sample data list tens of thousands of distinct CDR3 sequences. On this clonotype itself: Its antigen is as yet unknown.

This CDR3 is 13 amino acids long. Germline CDR1 SGHVS, CDR2 FNYEAQ. Sequencing was performed on naive CXCR3+ CD8+ T cells from blood. Sample subset: CD45RO-CCR7+CD27+CD95- naive CD8+ T cells expressing CXCR3 (TNR3+). The chain links TRBV7-6 to TRBJ1-1. The clonotype comes from a human donor in good health. Some clones in this sample may be carry-over from other donors' samples. The CDR3 sequence: CASSFLGGAEAFF.